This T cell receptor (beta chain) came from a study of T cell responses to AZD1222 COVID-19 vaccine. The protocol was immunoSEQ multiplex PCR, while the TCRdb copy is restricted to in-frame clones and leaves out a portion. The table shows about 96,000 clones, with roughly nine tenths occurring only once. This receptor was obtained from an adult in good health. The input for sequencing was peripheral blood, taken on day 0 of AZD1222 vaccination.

CDR3 in amino acids: CASSLPSGENYGYTF. CDR3 sequence (DNA): TGTGCCAGCAGCCTCCCCAGTGGCGAGAACTATGGCTACACCTTC. This chain joins TRBV5-5 and TRBJ1-2, with D unresolved. V was shortened by 4 bases and J by 2 bases, with 15 bases between the two germline ends. Germline V gene sequence: CDR1 SGHKS, CDR2 YYEKEE (reference sequence). The CDR3 is 15 amino acids.